These 27 T cell receptor beta chains were all obtained from the same sample, sequenced in a study of blood T cell repertoires in COVID-19. Method: immunoSEQ multiplex PCR; TCRdb's copy keeps in-frame clones and lacks some. The top ten clones hold just over 0.85% of a sample with more than 300,000 clones, about 89% of them seen once. What was sequenced was PBMCs or T cells enriched from blood (not recorded which). These receptors were taken from a woman in her 40s who had been exposed to COVID-19.

The chain joins TRBV7-9 to TRBJ2-1, with TRBD2 matching over 12 bases. Germline values: CDR1 SEHNR, CDR2 FQNEAQ (reference sequence). V was pared by 2 bases and J by 10 bases, with 9 bases of the junction left unmatched. This CDR3 region has 16 residues. The CDR3 region is CASSLSTSGGIREQFF. The CDR3 DNA reads TGTGCCAGCAGCTTAAGCACTAGCGGGGGGATTCGGGAGCAGTTCTTC. The whole variable domain, filled in from reference TRBV7-9 and TRBJ2-1, reads DTGVSQNPRHKITKRGQNVTFRCDPISEHNRLYWYRQTLGQGPEFLTYFQNEAQLEKSRLLSDRFSAERPKGSFSTLEIQRTEQGDSAMYLCASSLSTSGGIREQFFGPGTRLTVL.

J is TRBJ1-4 and V is TRBV19; D call uncertain. CDR1 is LNHDA and CDR2 is SQIVND in the germline V gene (reference sequence). V was clipped by 1 base and J by 0 bases, with 9 bases between them. There are 16 residues in the CDR3. The CDR3 protein is CASSIGGTTTNEKLFF. The CDR3 nucleotides read TGTGCCAGTAGTATAGGAGGCACCACAACTAATGAAAAACTGTTTTTT.

This rearrangement joins TRBV27 to TRBJ1-2, with TRBD1 matching 9 bases. J lost 4 bases, V lost 6 bases, and 12 bases had no gene match. CDR1 is MNHEY, CDR2 SMNVEV, per germline (reference sequence). The CDR3 is 16 residues long. CDR3 protein: CASRRLGQGQGYGYTF. As DNA, the CDR3 is TGTGCCAGCAGGAGACTCGGACAGGGGCAGGGCTATGGCTACACCTTC.

This sequence joins TRBV29-1 and TRBJ2-1; the D is unclear. The length of the CDR3 is 14 residues. Trimming stripped 7 bases from V and 0 bases from J, with 13 bases between. Germline CDR1 is SQVTM and CDR2 is ANQGSEA. The CDR3 is CSAWSESSYNEQFF. Written as DNA, the CDR3 is TGCAGCGCCTGGTCGGAGAGCTCCTACAATGAGCAGTTCTTC.

This chain uses TRBV18 with TRBJ1-2; D is ambiguous. V was trimmed by 0 bases and J by 1 base, leaving 6 bases between them. Germline CDR1 KGHSH, CDR2 LQKENI. CDR3 size: 14 residues. The CDR3 nucleotides read TGTGCCAGCTCACCACCATCCATTAACTATGGCTACACCTTC. This sequence encodes CASSPPSINYGYTF. The whole variable domain, remainder taken from reference TRBV18 and TRBJ1-2, is NAGVMQNPRHLVRRRGQEARLRCSPMKGHSHVYWYRQLPEEGLKFMVYLQKENIIDESGMPKERFSAEFPKEGPSILRIQQVVRGDSAAYFCASSPPSINYGYTFGSGTRLTVV.

V usage is TRBV18 and J usage is TRBJ1-2; possibly TRBD1 for D (6 bases). V was pared by 5 bases and J by 6 bases, with 7 bases between. The CDR3 covers 11 residues. Germline CDR1 KGHSH, CDR2 LQKENI. CDR3: CASSGGDGYTF. The CDR3 DNA follows: TGTGCCAGCTCAGGGGGCGATGGCTACACCTTC.

The genes are TRBV5-4 and TRBJ1-2; 11 positions agree with TRBD1. Germline CDR1 and CDR2: SGHNT and YYREEE (reference sequence). Unmatched junction bases numbered 16, after V lost 7 bases and J lost 5 bases. This CDR3 comprises 17 residues. Here the CDR3 reads CASATGTGGGRAYGYTF. The CDR3 DNA reads as TGTGCCAGCGCGACCGGGACAGGGGGTGGACGAGCTTATGGCTACACCTTC.

The chain has TRBV7-9 and TRBJ1-4; 8 bases are shared with TRBD1. The CDR3 consists of 14 residues. Germline values: CDR1 SEHNR, CDR2 FQNEAQ (reference sequence). V was pared by 3 bases and J by 8 bases, with 5 bases of the junction left unmatched. The CDR3 nucleotides read TGTGCCAGCAGCTTCAGGGGGCGCGTCGAAAAACTGTTTTTT. Its translation: CASSFRGRVEKLFF.

The rearrangement uses TRBV19 and TRBJ1-6; D is unresolved. The length of the CDR3 is 13 residues. Germline CDR1 and CDR2: LNHDA and SQIVND (reference sequence). Trimming pared 5 bases from V and 5 bases from J, leaving 7 bases between. CDR3 nucleotides: TGTGCCAGTAGTCAGAAAAATAATTCACCCCTCCACTTT. Translating it yields CASSQKNNSPLHF.

This clone was observed a single time. CDR3 protein: CATSPMGGTGLDGYTF. CDR3 sequence (DNA): TGTGCCACCAGCCCGATGGGAGGGACAGGATTGGATGGCTACACCTTC. The V gene is TRBV15, the J gene TRBJ1-2; 8 bases are a match to TRBD1. Germline V gene sequence: CDR1 LNHNV, CDR2 YYDKDF (reference sequence). V lost 5 bases, J lost 6 bases, and 14 bases stayed unmatched. There are 16 residues in the CDR3. Full variable domain (remainder filled in from reference TRBV15 and TRBJ1-2): DAMVIQNPRYQVTQFGKPVTLSCSQTLNHNVMYWYQQKSSQAPKLLFHYYDKDFNNEADTPDNFQSRRPNTSFCFLDIRSPGLGDTAMYLCATSPMGGTGLDGYTFGSGTRLTVV.

The J gene is TRBJ2-1, the V gene TRBV11-3; D might be TRBD2 (6 bases). Looked up from germline, CDR1 is SGHNT and CDR2 is YENEEA. The ends were cut back, 7 bases at V and 0 bases at J, with 16 bases in the middle. The CDR3 has 16 amino acids. The CDR3 coding sequence is TGTGCCAGCACCGCGCGGGGCGAGAGCTCCTACAATGAGCAGTTCTTC. Translated: CASTARGESSYNEQFF.

This chain links TRBV7-8 with TRBJ1-6; D may be TRBD1 (5 bases). CDR1 and CDR2 from the germline V gene are SGHVS and FQNEAQ. The CDR3 length is 11 residues. Trimming took 5 bases from V and 16 from J, leaving 12 bases between them. CDR3 nucleotides: TGTGCCAGCAGCCTAGGGGAGTTACTCCACTTT. Amino acid sequence: CASSLGELLHF.

V usage is TRBV9 and J usage is TRBJ2-1; D ambiguous. The germline gives CDR1 SGDLS, CDR2 YYNGEE. The CDR3 has 12 residues. V was shortened by 0 bases and J by 8 bases, with 6 bases between the two germline ends. In DNA, the CDR3 is TGTGCCAGCAGCGTAGAAGCGCATGAGCAGTTCTTC. It is translated as CASSVEAHEQFF.

The chain couples TRBV5-4 to TRBJ1-2, with 7 nucleotides matching TRBD1. The CDR3 length is 16 residues. CDR1 SGHNT and CDR2 YYREEE come from the germline V gene (reference sequence). The V gene end was trimmed by 0 bases and the J gene end by 4 bases; junction bases not matched to a gene: 9. The CDR3 protein is CASSLELAGGFYGYTF. The DNA of the CDR3 is TGTGCCAGCAGCTTGGAACTCGCAGGGGGATTCTATGGCTACACCTTC.

This clone was recorded once. The genes are TRBV19 and TRBJ1-2; 7 positions match TRBD1. With 9 bases clipped from V and 0 bases from J, the junction kept 10 bases outside the gene matches. In germline, CDR1 is LNHDA, CDR2 SQIVND (reference sequence). CDR3 length: 15 amino acids. CDR3 sequence: CASQQGRVANYGYTF. The CDR3 nucleotides are TGTGCCAGCCAACAGGGGCGGGTCGCTAACTATGGCTACACCTTC. The variable domain in full, with the rest retrieved from reference TRBV19 and TRBJ1-2, is DGGITQSPKYLFRKEGQNVTLSCEQNLNHDAMYWYRQDPGQGLRLIYYSQIVNDFQKGDIAEGYSVSREKKESFPLTVTSAQKNPTAFYLCASQQGRVANYGYTFGSGTRLTVV.

The chain is built from TRBV29-1 and TRBJ1-1, with D possibly being TRBD1 (5 bases). The CDR3 runs 12 residues. Germline lookup yields CDR1 SQVTM and CDR2 ANQGSEA. V lost 4 bases and J 3 bases, leaving 9 bases between the germline ends. The CDR3 region is CSVAGGYTEAFF. In nucleotides, the CDR3 is TGCAGCGTTGCGGGGGGATACACTGAAGCTTTCTTT. The full variable domain, in which reference TRBV29-1 and TRBJ1-1 provide the parts outside the CDR3, is SAVISQKPSRDICQRGTSLTIQCQVDSQVTMMFWYRQQPGQSLTLIATANQGSEATYESGFVIDKFPISRPNLTFSTLTVSNMSPEDSSIYLCSVAGGYTEAFFGQGTRLTVV.

The V and J genes are TRBV19 and TRBJ1-1; possible D gene TRBD1, 5 bases. Per germline, CDR1 LNHDA and CDR2 SQIVND (reference sequence). V gave up 3 bases and J gave up 6 bases, with 11 bases separating them. This CDR3 has 13 amino acids. The CDR3 nucleotides are TGTGCCAGTAGTATGGACCGCAGGGCTGAAGCTTTCTTT. Its translation: CASSMDRRAEAFF.

The rearrangement joins TRBV29-1 to TRBJ2-3, with TRBD1 identical over 11 bases. CDR1 is SQVTM, CDR2 ANQGSEA, per germline. Trimming removed 6 bases from V and 0 bases from J; junction bases left unmatched: 8. The length of the CDR3 is 16 residues. In DNA, the CDR3 is TGCAGCGTCGATGGAGGGACAGGGGGAAGCACAGATACGCAGTATTTT. The encoded protein is CSVDGGTGGSTDTQYF.

The chain employs TRBV28 and TRBJ2-7, with D maybe TRBD1 (6 bases). The V end lost 8 bases, the J end lost 6 bases, and 14 bases lay between the germline ends. The CDR3 extends over 12 amino acids. Germline V gene data show CDR1 as MDHEN and CDR2 as SYDVKM. CDR3 loop: CASGNRVGEQYF. CDR3 coding DNA: TGTGCCAGCGGGAACAGGGTAGGCGAGCAGTACTTC.

CDR3 residues: CASSFLGQGAVYSNQPQHF. The CDR3 nucleotides read TGTGCCAGCAGTTTCCTCGGACAGGGGGCGGTTTATAGCAATCAGCCCCAGCATTTT. The chain combines TRBV27 with TRBJ1-5, with 11 nucleotides matching TRBD1. CDR3 length: 19 amino acids. V gave up 3 bases and J gave up 0 bases; unmatched junction bases: 10. Germline V lookup: CDR1 MNHEY, CDR2 SMNVEV (reference sequence).

This sequence joins TRBV7-2 and TRBJ1-3; D is uncertain. Germline assignment: CDR1 SGHTA and CDR2 FQGNSA. V lost 0 bases to trimming and J lost 6 bases, with 3 bases between them. The CDR3 consists of 12 residues. Written as DNA, the CDR3 is TGTGCCAGCAGCTTAGCGGCAAACACCATATATTTT. This encodes CASSLAANTIYF.

The chain employs TRBV19 and TRBJ1-1; 7 bases are shared with TRBD1. Looked up from germline, CDR1 is LNHDA and CDR2 is SQIVND (reference sequence). The CDR3 spans 14 residues. With V trimmed by 4 bases and J by 1 base, 3 bases remained unmatched. This CDR3 is CASSKGAGNTEAFF. CDR3 DNA sequence: TGTGCCAGTAGTAAGGGGGCTGGGAACACTGAAGCTTTCTTT.

With regard to this clone: This CDR3 is also generated by other DNA sequences in the sample. The chain uses TRBV9 and TRBJ2-7; 13 nucleotides line up with TRBD2. The junction had 0 bases not matched to a gene; V was cut back by 0 bases and J by 3 bases. CDR1 and CDR2 (germline): SGDLS, YYNGEE. The CDR3 is 15 amino acids. The CDR3 bases are TGTGCCAGCAGCGTAGGGACTAGCGGGAGCTACGAGCAGTACTTC. It specifies CASSVGTSGSYEQYF.

The V and J genes are TRBV5-8 and TRBJ1-1; D is undetermined. V lost 0 bases and J 0 bases, leaving 9 bases between the germline ends. CDR1 is SGHTS and CDR2 is YDEGEE in the germline V gene. CDR3 length: 15 residues. CDR3 amino acids: CASSLARVLNTEAFF. Here the CDR3 DNA reads TGTGCCAGCAGCTTGGCCCGGGTTTTGAACACTGAAGCTTTCTTT.

The V call is TRBV5-1, the J call TRBJ2-3, with 7 nucleotides matching TRBD2. Trimming at V came to 0 bases and at J to 1 base, leaving 2 bases not matched to a gene. In germline, CDR1 is SGHRS, CDR2 YFSETQ. This CDR3 contains 15 residues. The CDR3 DNA is TGCGCCAGCAGCTTGGGCCGGGGGGGCACAGATACGCAGTATTTT. Its protein product is CASSLGRGGTDTQYF.

This chain uses TRBV7-2 with TRBJ2-7; 11 bases are a match to TRBD2. The CDR3 is made up of 16 amino acids. Germline assignment: CDR1 SGHTA and CDR2 FQGNSA. With V trimmed by 5 bases and J by 0 bases, 6 bases remained unmatched. CDR3 protein: CASSPGTSGFSYEQYF. In DNA, the CDR3 is TGTGCCAGCAGCCCGGGGACTAGCGGTTTCTCCTACGAGCAGTACTTC.

The chain links TRBV27 to TRBJ2-1; TRBD1 might be the D (5 bases). Per germline, CDR1 MNHEY and CDR2 SMNVEV (reference sequence). This CDR3 is 15 amino acids long. Deletions cut 2 bases from V and 4 bases from J, with 12 bases between. In DNA, the CDR3 is TGTGCCAGCAGTTTAGGGCTAGGGGTTTACAATGAGCAGTTCTTC. Translation: CASSLGLGVYNEQFF.